This T cell receptor beta chain is drawn from a study of cytomegalovirus exposure and HLA in healthy donors. PCR involved 60 Vbeta and 13 Jbeta primers. Libraries were prepared by immunoSEQ multiplex PCR; TCRdb keeps only in-frame clonotypes and omits some of them. The table lists 150,000 to 250,000 clones, roughly 80% of them singletons. J was trimmed by 0 bases and V by 8 bases; bases with no gene match: 4. The CDR3 is 14 amino acids. Per the germline V gene, CDR1 is SNHLY and CDR2 is FYNNEI. Sequencing used PBMCs. This receptor was obtained from a woman in her forties or fifties in good health and CMV-seropositive. This rearrangement joins TRBV2 to TRBJ2-1, with 7 positions matching TRBD2. As DNA, the CDR3 is TGTGCCAGCTCTAGCGGATCCTCCTACAATGAGCAGTTCTTC. Residues: CASSSGSSYNEQFF.